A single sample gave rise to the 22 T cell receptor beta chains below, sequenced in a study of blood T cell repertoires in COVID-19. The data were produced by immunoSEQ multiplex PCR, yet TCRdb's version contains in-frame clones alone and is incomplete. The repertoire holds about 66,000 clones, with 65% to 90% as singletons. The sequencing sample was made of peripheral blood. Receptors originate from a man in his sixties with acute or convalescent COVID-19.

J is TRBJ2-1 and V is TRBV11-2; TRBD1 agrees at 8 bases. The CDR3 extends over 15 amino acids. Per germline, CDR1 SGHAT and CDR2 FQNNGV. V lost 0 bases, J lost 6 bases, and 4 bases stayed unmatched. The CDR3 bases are TGTGCCAGCAGCTTAGATGGACAGGGAAGCAATGAGCAGTTCTTC. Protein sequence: CASSLDGQGSNEQFF. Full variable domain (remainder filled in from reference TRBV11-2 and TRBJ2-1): EAGVAQSPRYKIIEKRQSVAFWCNPISGHATLYWYQQILGQGPKLLIQFQNNGVVDDSQLPKDRFSAERLKGVDSTLKIQPAKLEDSAVYLCASSLDGQGSNEQFFGPGTRLTVL.

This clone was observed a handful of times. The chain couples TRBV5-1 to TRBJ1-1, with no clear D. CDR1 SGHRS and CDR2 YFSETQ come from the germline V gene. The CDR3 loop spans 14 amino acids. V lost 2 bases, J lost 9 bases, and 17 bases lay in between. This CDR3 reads CASSFGGPETKAFF. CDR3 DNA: TGCGCCAGCAGCTTCGGAGGGCCCGAAACCAAAGCTTTCTTT.

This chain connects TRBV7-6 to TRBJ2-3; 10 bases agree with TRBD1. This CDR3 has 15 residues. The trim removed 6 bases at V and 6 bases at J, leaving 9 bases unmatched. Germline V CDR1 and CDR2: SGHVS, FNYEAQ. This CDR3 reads CASSDPGQGLDTQYF. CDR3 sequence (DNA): TGTGCCAGCAGTGATCCGGGACAGGGGCTGGATACGCAGTATTTT.

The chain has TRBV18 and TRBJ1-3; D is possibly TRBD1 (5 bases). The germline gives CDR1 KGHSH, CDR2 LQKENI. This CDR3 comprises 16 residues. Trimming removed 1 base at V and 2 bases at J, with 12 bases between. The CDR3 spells CASSPQPGGAGNTIYF. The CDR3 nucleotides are TGTGCCAGCTCACCACAGCCCGGGGGAGCTGGAAACACCATATATTTT.

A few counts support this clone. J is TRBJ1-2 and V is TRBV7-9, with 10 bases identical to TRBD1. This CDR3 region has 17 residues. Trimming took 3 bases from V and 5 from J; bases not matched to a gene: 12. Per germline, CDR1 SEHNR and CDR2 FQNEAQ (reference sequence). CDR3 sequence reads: CASSFARGTGEIYGYTF. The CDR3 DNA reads TGTGCCAGCAGCTTCGCGAGGGGGACAGGGGAAATTTATGGCTACACCTTC.

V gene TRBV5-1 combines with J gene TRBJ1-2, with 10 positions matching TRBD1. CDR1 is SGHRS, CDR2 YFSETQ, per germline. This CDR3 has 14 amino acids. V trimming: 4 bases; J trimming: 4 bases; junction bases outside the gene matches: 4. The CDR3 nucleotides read TGCGCCAGCAGCCAGGGACAGGGGTTCTATGGCTACACCTTC. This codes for CASSQGQGFYGYTF.

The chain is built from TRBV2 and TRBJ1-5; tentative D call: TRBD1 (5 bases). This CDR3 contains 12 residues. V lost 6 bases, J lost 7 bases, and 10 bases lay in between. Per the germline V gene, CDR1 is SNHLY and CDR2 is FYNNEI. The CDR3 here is CASRRGGQPQHF. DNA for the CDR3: TGTGCCAGCAGAAGGGGCGGCCAGCCCCAGCATTTT.

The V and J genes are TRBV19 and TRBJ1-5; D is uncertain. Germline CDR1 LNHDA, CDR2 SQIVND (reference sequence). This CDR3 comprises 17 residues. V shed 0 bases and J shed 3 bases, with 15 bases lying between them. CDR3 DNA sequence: TGTGCCAGTAGTATAGATCGTGGCTTGCCTGACAATCAGCCCCAGCATTTT. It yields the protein CASSIDRGLPDNQPQHF. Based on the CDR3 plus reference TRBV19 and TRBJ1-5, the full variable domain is DGGITQSPKYLFRKEGQNVTLSCEQNLNHDAMYWYRQDPGQGLRLIYYSQIVNDFQKGDIAEGYSVSREKKESFPLTVTSAQKNPTAFYLCASSIDRGLPDNQPQHFGDGTRLSIL.

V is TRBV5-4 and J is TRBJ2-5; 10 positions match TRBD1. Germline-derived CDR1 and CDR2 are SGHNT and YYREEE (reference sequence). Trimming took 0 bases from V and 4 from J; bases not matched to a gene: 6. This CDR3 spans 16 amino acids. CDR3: CASSLGTGGSPETQYF. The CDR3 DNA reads TGTGCCAGCAGCTTGGGGACAGGGGGTTCGCCAGAGACCCAGTACTTC.

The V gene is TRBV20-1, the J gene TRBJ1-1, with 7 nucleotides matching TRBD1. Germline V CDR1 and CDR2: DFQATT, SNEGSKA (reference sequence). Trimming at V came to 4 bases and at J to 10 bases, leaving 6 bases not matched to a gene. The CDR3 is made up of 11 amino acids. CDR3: CSATARDRAFF. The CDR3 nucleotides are TGCAGTGCTACCGCCCGGGACAGAGCTTTCTTT.

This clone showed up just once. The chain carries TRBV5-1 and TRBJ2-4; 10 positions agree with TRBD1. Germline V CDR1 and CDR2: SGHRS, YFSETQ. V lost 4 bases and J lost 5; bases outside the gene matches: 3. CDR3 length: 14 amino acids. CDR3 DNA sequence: TGCGCCAGCAGCCCTGGGACAGGGGAAAACATTCAGTACTTC. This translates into CASSPGTGENIQYF. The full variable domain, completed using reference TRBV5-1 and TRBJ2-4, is KAGVTQTPRYLIKTRGQQVTLSCSPISGHRSVSWYQQTPGQGLQFLFEYFSETQRNKGNFPGRFSGRQFSNSRSEMNVSTLELGDSALYLCASSPGTGENIQYFGAGTRLSVL.

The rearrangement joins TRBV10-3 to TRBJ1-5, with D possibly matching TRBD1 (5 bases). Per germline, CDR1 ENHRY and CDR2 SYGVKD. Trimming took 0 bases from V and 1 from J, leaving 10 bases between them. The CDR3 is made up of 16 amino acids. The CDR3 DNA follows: TGTGCCATCAGTGAGTCGGAGGGGCTGAGCAATCAGCCCCAGCATTTT. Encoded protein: CAISESEGLSNQPQHF.

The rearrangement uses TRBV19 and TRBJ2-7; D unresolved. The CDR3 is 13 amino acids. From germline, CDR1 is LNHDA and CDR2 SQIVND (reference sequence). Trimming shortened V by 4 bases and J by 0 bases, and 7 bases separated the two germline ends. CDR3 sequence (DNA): TGTGCCAGTAGTACAGTCAACTCCTACGAGCAGTACTTC. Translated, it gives CASSTVNSYEQYF.

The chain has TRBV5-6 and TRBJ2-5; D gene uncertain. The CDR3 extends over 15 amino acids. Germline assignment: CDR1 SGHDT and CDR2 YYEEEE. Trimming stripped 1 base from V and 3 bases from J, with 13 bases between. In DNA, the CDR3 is TGTGCCAGCAGCTTGAGTGGCGGCCGCAAAGAGACCCAGTACTTC. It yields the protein CASSLSGGRKETQYF.

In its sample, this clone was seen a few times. The CDR3 reads CASSFSPGEGTEAFF. The CDR3 DNA is TGTGCCAGCAGTTTCTCCCCAGGGGAGGGCACTGAAGCTTTCTTT. The V gene is TRBV27, the J gene TRBJ1-1; D might be TRBD1 (6 bases). The CDR3 length is 15 residues. The germline V gene has CDR1 MNHEY and CDR2 SMNVEV (reference sequence). With 3 bases removed from V and 4 bases from J, the gap between germline ends came to 15 bases.

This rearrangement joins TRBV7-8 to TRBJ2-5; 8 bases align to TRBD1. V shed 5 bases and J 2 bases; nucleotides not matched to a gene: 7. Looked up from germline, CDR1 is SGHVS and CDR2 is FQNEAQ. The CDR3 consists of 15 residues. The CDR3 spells CASSPRDRLQETQYF. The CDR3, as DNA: TGTGCCAGCAGCCCACGGGACAGGCTACAAGAGACCCAGTACTTC.

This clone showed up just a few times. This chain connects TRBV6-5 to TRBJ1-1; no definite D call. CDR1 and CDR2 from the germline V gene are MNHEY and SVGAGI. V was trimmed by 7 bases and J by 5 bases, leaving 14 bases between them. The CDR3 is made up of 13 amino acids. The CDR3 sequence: CASTRPPWTEAFF. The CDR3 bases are TGTGCCAGCACGCGGCCCCCTTGGACTGAAGCTTTCTTT.

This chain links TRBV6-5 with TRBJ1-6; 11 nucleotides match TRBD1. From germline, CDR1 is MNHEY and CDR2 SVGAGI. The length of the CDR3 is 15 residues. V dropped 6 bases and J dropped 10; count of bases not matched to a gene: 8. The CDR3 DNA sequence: TGTGCCAGCAGGGCCGGGACAGGGGGAAGGTCACCCCTCCACTTT. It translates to CASRAGTGGRSPLHF.

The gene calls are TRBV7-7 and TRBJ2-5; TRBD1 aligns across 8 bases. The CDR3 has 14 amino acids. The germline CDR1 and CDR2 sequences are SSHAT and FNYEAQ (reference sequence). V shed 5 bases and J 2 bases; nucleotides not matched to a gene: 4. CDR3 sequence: CASSMDRAQETQYF. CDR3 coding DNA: TGTGCCAGCAGCATGGACAGGGCACAAGAGACCCAGTACTTC.

As DNA, the CDR3 is TGTGCCAGTAACGCGATGACAGGGGGCTCTGGAAACACCATATATTTT. Its protein is CASNAMTGGSGNTIYF. The chain uses TRBV19 and TRBJ1-3; TRBD1 agrees at 9 bases. Germline V gene sequence: CDR1 LNHDA, CDR2 SQIVND (reference sequence). The V and J ends lost 7 bases and 0 bases, in that order; junction bases with no gene match: 7. This CDR3 region has 16 residues.

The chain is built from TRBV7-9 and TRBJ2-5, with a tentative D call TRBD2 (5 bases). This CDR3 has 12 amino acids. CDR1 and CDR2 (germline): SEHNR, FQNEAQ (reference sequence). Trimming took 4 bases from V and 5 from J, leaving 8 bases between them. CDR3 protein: CASSSTGETQYF. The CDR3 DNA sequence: TGTGCCAGCAGCTCAACGGGGGAGACCCAGTACTTC.

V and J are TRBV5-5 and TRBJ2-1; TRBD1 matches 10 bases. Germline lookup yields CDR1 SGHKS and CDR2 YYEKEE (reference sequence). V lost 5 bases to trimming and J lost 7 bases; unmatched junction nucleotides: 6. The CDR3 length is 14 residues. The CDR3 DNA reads TGTGCCAGCAGTCCGACAGGGGGCAAGAATGAGCAGTTCTTC. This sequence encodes CASSPTGGKNEQFF.